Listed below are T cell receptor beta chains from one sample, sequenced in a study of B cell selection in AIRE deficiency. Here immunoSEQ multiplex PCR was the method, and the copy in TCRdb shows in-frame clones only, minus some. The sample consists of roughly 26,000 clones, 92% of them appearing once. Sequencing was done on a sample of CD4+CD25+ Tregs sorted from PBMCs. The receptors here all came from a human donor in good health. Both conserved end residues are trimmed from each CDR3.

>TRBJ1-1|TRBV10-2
ASRQGRWNTEAF
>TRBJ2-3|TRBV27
ASRASTDTQY
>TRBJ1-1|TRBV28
ASSSPGTGDRNTEAF
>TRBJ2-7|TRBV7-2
ASSWDQVEQY
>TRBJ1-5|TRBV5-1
ASSYRGGQPQH
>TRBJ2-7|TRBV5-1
ASSPQTGKDEQY
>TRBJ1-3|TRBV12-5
ASGTGSSGNTIY
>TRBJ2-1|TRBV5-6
ASSWDSGGSSYNEQF
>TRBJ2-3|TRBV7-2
ASSSRWERGIPDTQY
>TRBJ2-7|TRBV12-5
ASGLVLERGHYEQY
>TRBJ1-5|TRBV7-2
ASSLVPGTGTFSNQPQH
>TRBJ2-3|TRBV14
ASKGGYTDTQY
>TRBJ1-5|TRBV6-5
ASSPGIFQPQH
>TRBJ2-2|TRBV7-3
ASSSTGFTGELF
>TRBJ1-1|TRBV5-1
ASSPDRGSNTEAF
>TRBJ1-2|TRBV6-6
ASRGRNNYGYT
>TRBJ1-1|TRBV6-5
ASSYSGQFNTEAF
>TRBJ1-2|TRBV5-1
ASSRGQGEYGYT
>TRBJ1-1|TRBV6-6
ASSYLATGHTEAF
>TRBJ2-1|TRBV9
ASSVSWLPSGEQF
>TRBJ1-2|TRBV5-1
ASSPGGGYT
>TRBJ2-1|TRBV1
TSSQEGGSGGQSSYNEQF
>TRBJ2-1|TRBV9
ASSSGTGGPYNEQF
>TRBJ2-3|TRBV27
ASNLQGRSTDTQY